Listed below are T cell receptor beta chains from one sample, sequenced in a study of cytomegalovirus exposure and HLA in healthy donors. Data came from immunoSEQ multiplex PCR; TCRdb stores just in-frame clones and leaves some out. This sample carries around 99,000 clones, 70% to 80% of them seen once, and the ten largest clones take roughly 2.1%. Specimen: PBMCs. The source is a young man in good health and CMV-seronegative. The conserved cysteine and the conserved F or W are not part of the CDR3 here. Each record gives: J gene, D gene, V gene, CDR3 protein. The D gene is left open where the match is weak.

j_gene: TRBJ2-3
d_gene: TRBD1
v_gene: TRBV7-9
CDR3aa: ASSSTGETDTQY

j_gene: TRBJ1-2
d_gene: NA
v_gene: TRBV28
CDR3aa: ASSRGGGINYGYT

j_gene: TRBJ1-6
d_gene: NA
v_gene: TRBV9
CDR3aa: ASSVGKGTPLH

j_gene: TRBJ1-2
d_gene: TRBD1
v_gene: TRBV10-3
CDR3aa: AISTMVGQAYGYT

j_gene: TRBJ1-1
d_gene: TRBD1
v_gene: TRBV4-2
CDR3aa: ASSGGQGPNTEAF

j_gene: TRBJ2-1
d_gene: NA
v_gene: TRBV5-1
CDR3aa: ASSLGGSAPSEQF

j_gene: TRBJ2-7
d_gene: NA
v_gene: TRBV11-2
CDR3aa: ASSPTGLTYEQY

j_gene: TRBJ2-1
d_gene: TRBD2
v_gene: TRBV11-2
CDR3aa: ASSPPAGTYNEQF

j_gene: TRBJ2-2
d_gene: TRBD2
v_gene: TRBV9
CDR3aa: ASSVEVGLAGELGAGELF

j_gene: TRBJ1-2
d_gene: NA
v_gene: TRBV7-2
CDR3aa: ASSPPPRVFFYGYT

j_gene: TRBJ2-3
d_gene: NA
v_gene: TRBV12-2
CDR3aa: ASRFLAGGIPSTDTQY

j_gene: TRBJ1-2
d_gene: NA
v_gene: TRBV4-3
CDR3aa: ASSLSTGTYGYT

j_gene: TRBJ2-6
d_gene: NA
v_gene: TRBV21-1
CDR3aa: ASSKVSSGANVLT

j_gene: TRBJ2-3
d_gene: TRBD2
v_gene: TRBV5-4
CDR3aa: ASSLGSSGGPHHKDTQY

j_gene: TRBJ1-2
d_gene: NA
v_gene: TRBV6-5
CDR3aa: ASSSGTIGSYT

j_gene: TRBJ2-7
d_gene: TRBD1
v_gene: TRBV2
CDR3aa: ASRSGTGAYEQY

j_gene: TRBJ1-4
d_gene: NA
v_gene: TRBV6-1
CDR3aa: ASGGGGGEKLF

j_gene: TRBJ2-7
d_gene: TRBD1
v_gene: TRBV5-4
CDR3aa: ASGKMDRGLGYEQY

j_gene: TRBJ2-2
d_gene: TRBD1
v_gene: TRBV2
CDR3aa: ASLDRGHGTGELF

j_gene: TRBJ2-3
d_gene: TRBD1
v_gene: TRBV9
CDR3aa: ASSAPPGQGIFTDTQY

j_gene: TRBJ2-5
d_gene: NA
v_gene: TRBV5-1
CDR3aa: ASSFPGLETQY

j_gene: TRBJ2-7
d_gene: TRBD2
v_gene: TRBV7-6
CDR3aa: ASSLAGGAPYEQY

j_gene: TRBJ2-3
d_gene: TRBD2
v_gene: TRBV5-8
CDR3aa: ASSPLAATTWGTDTQY

j_gene: TRBJ1-1
d_gene: TRBD1
v_gene: TRBV19
CDR3aa: ASRVPGQGGTEAF

j_gene: TRBJ1-1
d_gene: NA
v_gene: TRBV5-1
CDR3aa: ASSLDRVENTEAF

j_gene: TRBJ2-7
d_gene: NA
v_gene: TRBV5-4
CDR3aa: ASSLENRESYEQY

j_gene: TRBJ2-5
d_gene: NA
v_gene: TRBV29-1
CDR3aa: SVAGRAGQETQY

j_gene: TRBJ2-3
d_gene: TRBD2
v_gene: TRBV19
CDR3aa: ASSISGGLTDTQY

j_gene: TRBJ1-2
d_gene: NA
v_gene: TRBV5-4
CDR3aa: ASRPGRDMGYT

j_gene: TRBJ2-3
d_gene: TRBD1
v_gene: TRBV6-5
CDR3aa: ASSYVRGSDTQY

j_gene: TRBJ2-7
d_gene: NA
v_gene: TRBV28
CDR3aa: ASSIDSSYEQY